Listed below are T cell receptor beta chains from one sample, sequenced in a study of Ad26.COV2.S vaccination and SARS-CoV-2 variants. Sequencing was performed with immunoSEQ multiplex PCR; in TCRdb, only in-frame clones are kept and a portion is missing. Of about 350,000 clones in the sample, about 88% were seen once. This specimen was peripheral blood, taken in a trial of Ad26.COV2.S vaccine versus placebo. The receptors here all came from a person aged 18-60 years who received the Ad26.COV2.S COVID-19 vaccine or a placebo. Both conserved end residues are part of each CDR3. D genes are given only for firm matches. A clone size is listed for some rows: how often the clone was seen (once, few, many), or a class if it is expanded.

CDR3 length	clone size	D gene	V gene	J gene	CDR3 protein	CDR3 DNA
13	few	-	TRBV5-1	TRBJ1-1	CASSLEAYTEAFF	TGCGCCAGCAGCTTGGAGGCGTACACTGAAGCTTTCTTT
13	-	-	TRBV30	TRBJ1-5	CAWSQGGNQPQHF	TGTGCCTGGAGTCAAGGGGGTAATCAGCCCCAGCATTTT
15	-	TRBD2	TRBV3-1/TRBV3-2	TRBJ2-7	CASSRVTSGSSEQYF	TGTGCCAGCAGTCGGGTCACTAGCGGGAGTAGCGAGCAGTACTTC
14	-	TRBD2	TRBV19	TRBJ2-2	CASSLTSGGDELFF	TGTGCCAGTAGTCTGACTAGCGGGGGGGACGAGCTGTTTTTT
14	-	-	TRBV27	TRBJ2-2	CASRGTANTGELFF	TGTGCCAGCAGAGGGACGGCGAACACCGGGGAGCTGTTTTTT
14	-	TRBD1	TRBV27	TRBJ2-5	CASSFRGPQETQYF	TGTGCCAGCAGTTTTAGGGGGCCCCAAGAGACCCAGTACTTC
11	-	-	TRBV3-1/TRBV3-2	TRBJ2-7	CASSQGRGQYF	TGTGCCAGCAGCCAAGGGAGAGGACAGTACTTC
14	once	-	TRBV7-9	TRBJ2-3	CASSLETVTDTQYF	TGTGCCAGCAGCCTAGAAACCGTCACAGATACGCAGTATTTT
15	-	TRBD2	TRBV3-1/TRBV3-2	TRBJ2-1	CASSQGRGGYNEQFF	TGTGCCAGCAGCCAAGGTCGGGGGGGGTACAATGAGCAGTTCTTC
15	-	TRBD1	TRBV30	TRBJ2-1	CACRRDSIYYNEQFF	TGTGCCTGCCGCCGGGACAGCATTTACTACAATGAGCAGTTCTTC
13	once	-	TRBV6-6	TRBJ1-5	CASSWGSNQPQHF	TGTGCCAGCAGTTGGGGTAGTAATCAGCCCCAGCATTTT
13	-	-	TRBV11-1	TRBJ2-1	CASSLEGWNEQFF	TGTGCCAGCAGCTTAGAGGGATGGAATGAGCAGTTCTTC
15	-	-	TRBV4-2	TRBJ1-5	CASSQEFREDQPQHF	TGTGCCAGCAGCCAAGAATTTCGGGAGGATCAGCCCCAGCATTTT
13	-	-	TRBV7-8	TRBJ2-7	CASSLRGTYEQYF	TGTGCCAGCAGCTTAAGAGGGACCTACGAGCAGTACTTC
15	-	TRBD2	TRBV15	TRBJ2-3	CATSRGLAIADTQYF	TGTGCCACCAGCAGGGGACTAGCGATAGCAGATACGCAGTATTTT
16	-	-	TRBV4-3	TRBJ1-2	CASSQHSPQGVSGYTF	TGCGCCAGCAGCCAACACTCCCCCCAGGGCGTTTCTGGCTACACCTTC
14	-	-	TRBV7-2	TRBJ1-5	CASSLLLSNQPQHF	TGTGCCAGCAGCTTATTACTTAGCAATCAGCCCCAGCATTTT
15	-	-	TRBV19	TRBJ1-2	CASSMLAGVGYGYTF	TGTGCCAGTAGTATGTTGGCAGGGGTAGGTTATGGCTACACCTTC
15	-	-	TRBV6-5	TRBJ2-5	CASSLTVGGGETQYF	TGTGCCAGCAGTCTAACGGTTGGGGGCGGGGAGACCCAGTACTTC
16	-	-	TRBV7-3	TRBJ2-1	CASSLNSPSSYNEQFF	TGTGCCAGCAGCTTAAACTCCCCGAGCTCCTACAATGAGCAGTTCTTC
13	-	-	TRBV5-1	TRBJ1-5	CASSLDGVQPQHF	TGCGCCAGCAGCTTGGATGGGGTGCAGCCCCAGCATTTT
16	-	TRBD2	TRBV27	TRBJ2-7	CASSLFPSGSSYEQYF	TGTGCCAGCAGTCTCTTTCCTAGCGGCAGCTCCTACGAGCAGTACTTC
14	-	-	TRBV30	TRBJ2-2	CAWSVGRGAGELFF	TGTGCCTGGAGTGTAGGCAGGGGAGCCGGGGAGCTGTTTTTT
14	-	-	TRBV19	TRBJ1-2	CASSMARTNYGYTF	TGTGCCAGTAGTATGGCCAGGACTAACTATGGCTACACCTTC
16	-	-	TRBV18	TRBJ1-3	CASSPLSENSGNTIYF	TGTGCCAGCTCACCACTGTCCGAGAACTCTGGAAACACCATATATTTT
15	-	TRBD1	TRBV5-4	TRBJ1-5	CASSFGGQGDQPQHF	TGTGCCAGCAGCTTTGGGGGACAGGGAGATCAGCCCCAGCATTTT
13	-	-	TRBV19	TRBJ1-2	CASSGSGFGGYTF	TGTGCCAGTAGTGGATCAGGCTTTGGCGGCTACACCTTC
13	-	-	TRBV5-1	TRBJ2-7	CASSSGSGYEQYF	TGCGCCAGCAGCTCAGGCTCGGGTTACGAGCAGTACTTC
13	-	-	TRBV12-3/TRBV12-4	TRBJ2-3	CASSLNTGTREYF	TGTGCCAGCAGCCTTAATACCGGGACACGGGAGTATTTT
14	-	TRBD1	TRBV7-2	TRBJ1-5	CASSLGTDNQPQHF	TGTGCCAGCAGCTTGGGGACAGACAATCAGCCCCAGCATTTT
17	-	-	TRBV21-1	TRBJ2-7	CAPRRDSGANMSYEQYF	TGTGCCCCACGTAGGGATAGCGGGGCTAATATGTCCTACGAGCAGTACTTC
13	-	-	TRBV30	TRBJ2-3	CAWSYRVTDTQYF	TGTGCCTGGAGCTACAGGGTAACAGATACGCAGTATTTT
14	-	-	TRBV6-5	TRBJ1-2	CASRTTRSTYGYTF	TGTGCCAGCAGGACGACTCGGTCGACCTATGGCTACACCTTC
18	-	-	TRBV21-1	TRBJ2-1	CASSKREGLPHRWGEQFF	TGTGCCAGCAGCAAGCGGGAGGGCCTCCCCCACCGTTGGGGTGAGCAGTTCTTC
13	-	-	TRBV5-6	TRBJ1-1	CASRVRGVTEAFF	TGTGCCAGCAGGGTTCGGGGCGTCACTGAAGCTTTCTTT
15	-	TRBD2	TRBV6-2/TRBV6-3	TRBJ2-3	CASSQLAGVTDTQYF	TGTGCCAGCAGTCAGTTAGCGGGAGTAACAGATACGCAGTATTTT
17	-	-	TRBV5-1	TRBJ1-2	CASSISTPNSQISGYTF	TGCGCCAGCAGCATCTCTACCCCGAACAGCCAAATTAGTGGCTACACCTTC